This TCR beta chain derives from a study of early T cells in non-severe SARS-CoV-2 infection. Whole-study context: Sequencing was performed on bulk RNA from unsorted whole blood, leaving chains unpaired.

Individual cDNA molecules were tagged with unique molecular identifiers. One entry per CDR3 protein, called by TCRdb with MiXCR from the 5' RACE reads. The sample contains fewer than 85,000 distinct CDR3 sequences, 12% to 15% of which appear only once. V was cut by 0 bases and J by 6 bases, with 14 bases left in between. Germline CDR1 is SGDLS and CDR2 is YYNGEE. The CDR3 has 15 residues. This clonotype has just a few counts. The sample taken for sequencing was whole blood. The chain is built from TRBV9 and TRBJ2-3; D gene unclear. The TCR was taken from an adult who was a healthcare worker with PCR-confirmed SARS-CoV-2 infection or an uninfected control (not recorded which). CDR3 loop: CASSVASRVADTQYF. The CDR3 nucleotides read TGTGCCAGCAGCGTAGCTTCTCGGGTCGCGGATACGCAGTATTTT.